Sequencing of this T cell receptor (beta chain) was carried out in a study of T cells in Graves' hyperthyroidism and ophthalmopathy. Across the study: Peripheral blood draws took place at initial diagnosis, ahead of any treatment.

This CDR3 has 11 residues. With 11 bases removed from V and 0 bases from J, the gap between germline ends came to 7 bases. Per germline, CDR1 SGHAT and CDR2 FQDESV (reference sequence). Subjects with ophthalmopathy showed a Clinical Activity Score no lower than 3, a NOSPECS grade no lower than 4, and a duration shorter than 3 months. Diagnoses were established using clinical symptoms, serum thyroxine and TRAb, thyroid ultrasound and orbital computed tomography. It was RNA transcripts that yielded the amplified TCR beta CDR3 regions. First-round RT-PCR targeting the TCR CDR3 was performed with the HTBI primer set. TCRdb reanalysed the multiplex PCR reads using MiXCR and keeps one entry per CDR3 protein. The data show over 400,000 distinct CDR3 sequences, 20% to 25% seen once.

The genes are TRBV11-1 and TRBJ1-1; D not certain. This TCR was recovered from a woman in her seventies with Graves' ophthalmopathy. Input material: blood. The CDR3 DNA sequence: TGTGCCTCTGGGGTGAACACTGAAGCTTTCTTT. It encodes CASGVNTEAFF.